Below, 27 T cell receptor beta chains from the same sample are listed, as sequenced in a study of T-cell reconstitution after alpha-beta-depleted transplantation in children. Unique molecular identifiers were incorporated during preparation of the TCRbeta library. Via MiXCR, TCRdb re-called the PCR reads, giving one row per CDR3 protein. The data contain around 600,000 distinct CDR3 sequences, roughly a tenth of them singletons. This specimen was PBMCs from the stem cell graft donor, taken from the stem cell graft. These receptors came from a human donor who donated a stem cell graft to a child with acute myeloid leukemia.

This clonotype was counted only a few times. The V gene is TRBV30, the J gene TRBJ1-2; the match to TRBD1 covers 9 bases. The CDR3 covers 12 residues. The trim removed 1 base at V and 9 bases at J, leaving 3 bases unmatched. Germline V gene sequence: CDR1 GTSNPN, CDR2 SVGIG (reference sequence). The CDR3 is CAWSGDRESYTF. CDR3 nucleotides: TGTGCCTGGAGTGGGGACAGGGAAAGCTACACCTTC.

This rearrangement joins TRBV30 to TRBJ1-1; D possibly corresponds to TRBD1 (5 bases). The CDR3 consists of 11 residues. Germline V CDR1 and CDR2: GTSNPN, SVGIG (reference sequence). The V and J ends lost 6 bases and 3 bases respectively, with 8 bases between them. Written as DNA, the CDR3 is TGTGCCTGCGCGGGGGACACTGAAGCTTTCTTT. Translating gives CACAGDTEAFF.

The chain employs TRBV27 and TRBJ2-5; 7 bases are shared with TRBD2. V was clipped by 4 bases and J by 5 bases; unmatched bases: 10. This CDR3 spans 15 amino acids. Germline V CDR1 and CDR2: MNHEY, SMNVEV (reference sequence). This CDR3 reads CASSSGLPNGETQYF. The CDR3 DNA is TGTGCCAGCAGTTCGGGACTACCAAACGGCGAGACCCAGTACTTC.

This clonotype was observed many times. V and J are TRBV28 and TRBJ2-1; D gene unclear. V was pared by 7 bases and J by 0 bases, with 10 bases between. Germline-derived CDR1 and CDR2 are MDHEN and SYDVKM. This CDR3 has 14 residues. The CDR3 bases are TGTGCCAGCAAGGCACCGAGCTCCTACAATGAGCAGTTCTTC. Protein sequence: CASKAPSSYNEQFF.

This clonotype was detected only a few times. The chain uses TRBV20-1 and TRBJ2-7; 14 bases line up with TRBD2. Germline values: CDR1 DFQATT, CDR2 SNEGSKA (reference sequence). The CDR3 contains 15 residues. V gave up 3 bases and J gave up 7 bases; unmatched junction bases: 8. The CDR3 DNA sequence: TGCAGTGCTAGCAAGACTAGCGGGAGGGTTGTAGAGCAGTACTTC. It is translated as CSASKTSGRVVEQYF.

The V call is TRBV15, the J call TRBJ2-7; possible D gene TRBD1, 6 bases. CDR1 and CDR2 (germline): LNHNV, YYDKDF (reference sequence). V was shortened by 0 bases and J by 2 bases, with 8 bases between the two germline ends. The CDR3 totals 14 residues. CDR3 coding DNA: TGTGCCACCAGCAGAGAAGGGGGTCCCTACGAGCAGTACTTC. It yields the protein CATSREGGPYEQYF.

This chain links TRBV15 with TRBJ2-1, with D possibly being TRBD1 (6 bases). CDR1 LNHNV and CDR2 YYDKDF come from the germline V gene (reference sequence). The CDR3 is 17 residues long. V was cut by 3 bases and J by 4 bases, with 19 bases left in between. The CDR3 bases are TGTGCCACCAGCAGTTGGGGGCCCGGCCAAAAATACAATGAGCAGTTCTTC. This sequence encodes CATSSWGPGQKYNEQFF.

This rearrangement joins TRBV4-3 to TRBJ1-2, with 7 bases lining up with TRBD1. Trimming took 3 bases from V and 4 from J; bases not matched to a gene: 8. The CDR3 sequence is 15 residues long. The germline V gene has CDR1 LGHNA and CDR2 YSLEER. The CDR3 spells CASSQEMDRRYGYTF. DNA for the CDR3: TGCGCCAGCAGCCAGGAGATGGACAGGCGCTATGGCTACACCTTC.

This rearrangement joins TRBV5-1 to TRBJ2-3; 8 bases fit TRBD2. The CDR3 contains 16 residues. With 3 bases clipped from V and 1 base from J, the junction kept 7 bases outside the gene matches. Germline V CDR1 and CDR2: SGHRS, YFSETQ. The CDR3 DNA sequence: TGCGCCAGCAGCTACGGACTAGCATTAGGCACAGATACGCAGTATTTT. Translating gives CASSYGLALGTDTQYF.

A word on this clonotype: A single base separates this from a much larger clone, so it may be a read error. CDR3 DNA: TGTGCCAGCAGATATATGAGGGGTGACGGGAATGAAAAACCGTTTTTT. Its protein is CASRYMRGDGNEKPFF. This chain connects TRBV27 to TRBJ1-4; possibly TRBD1 for D (5 bases). In germline, CDR1 is MNHEY, CDR2 SMNVEV (reference sequence). The CDR3 contains 16 residues.

The table lists this clonotype with a few counts. V gene TRBV4-3 combines with J gene TRBJ2-3; D assignment may be TRBD1 or TRBD2 (5 bases each). This CDR3 spans 17 amino acids. Germline lookup yields CDR1 LGHNA and CDR2 YSLEER. V lost 0 bases and J lost 0, with 13 bases in between. The CDR3 DNA reads TGCGCCAGCAGCCAAGATCTTGGGGGAGCGAGCACAGATACGCAGTATTTT. Its translation: CASSQDLGGASTDTQYF.

This clonotype was seen many times. CDR3 residues: CSARSGKSYNEQFF. The DNA of the CDR3 is TGCAGTGCTCGTAGCGGGAAAAGCTACAATGAGCAGTTCTTC. The chain carries TRBV20-1 and TRBJ2-1; 8 bases are shared with TRBD2. Per the germline V gene, CDR1 is DFQATT and CDR2 is SNEGSKA (reference sequence). This CDR3 is built from 14 residues. V was clipped by 5 bases and J by 3 bases; unmatched bases: 6.

The gene calls are TRBV18 and TRBJ2-2, with unresolved D. With 1 base removed from V and 1 base from J, the gap between germline ends came to 13 bases. Germline-derived CDR1 and CDR2 are KGHSH and LQKENI. The CDR3 extends over 17 amino acids. CDR3 sequence (DNA): TGTGCCAGCTCACCACTCGGTAGCAGACTGAACACCGGGGAGCTGTTTTTT. Its translation is CASSPLGSRLNTGELFF.

A note on this clonotype: At one boundary the junction diverges from the germline segment, which might be a read error. The chain uses TRBV23-1 and TRBJ2-1, with 10 bases matching TRBD2. TRBV23-1 is designated an ORF whose function remains uncertain. The CDR3 has 16 amino acids. The CDR3 is CASSQSGLARVNEQFF. The CDR3 nucleotides are TGCGCCAGCAGCCAATCGGGACTAGCGCGGGTCAATGAGCAGTTCTTC.

This clonotype came up many times. The J gene is TRBJ2-7, the V gene TRBV12-3 or TRBV12-4; the match to TRBD1 covers 9 bases. V trimming: 6 bases; J trimming: 7 bases; junction bases outside the gene matches: 10. The CDR3 has 14 amino acids. The CDR3 DNA is TGTGCCAGCAGACTTCCGGGACAGGGAGGGGAGCAGTACTTC. Its protein product is CASRLPGQGGEQYF.

There are many counts of this clonotype. The chain uses TRBV7-2 and TRBJ2-1, with D possibly being TRBD2 (6 bases). Germline-derived CDR1 and CDR2 are SGHTA and FQGNSA. With 7 bases removed from V and 8 bases from J, the gap between germline ends came to 18 bases. The CDR3 is made up of 14 amino acids. The CDR3 bases are TGTGCCAGCACACGTATGAGGCGGGAATATGAGCAGTTCTTC. This gives the protein CASTRMRREYEQFF.

The CDR3 coding sequence is TGTGCCAGTAGTATAGGAAGTAGCTGGAGGAATGAGCAGTTCTTC. Amino acids: CASSIGSSWRNEQFF. The chain is built from TRBV19 and TRBJ2-1; possibly TRBD2 for D (5 bases). Germline CDR1 is LNHDA and CDR2 is SQIVND (reference sequence). The V end was cut by 1 base, the J end by 7 bases, with 14 bases between. The CDR3 is 15 amino acids.

The rearrangement uses TRBV12-3 or TRBV12-4 and TRBJ1-5; 9 bases agree with TRBD1. J gave up 4 bases and V 5 bases, and 3 bases lay outside the gene matches. The CDR3 extends over 14 amino acids. The CDR3, as DNA: TGTGCCAGCAGTGGGACAGGGAGAAATCAGCCCCAGCATTTT. Amino acid sequence: CASSGTGRNQPQHF.

This clonotype was counted only a few times. The chain uses TRBV12-3 or TRBV12-4 and TRBJ1-6; 7 bases are a match to TRBD1. This CDR3 is built from 17 residues. J lost 9 bases, V lost 2 bases, and 13 bases had no gene match. CDR3 loop: CASSLRGQGRGTSPLHF. For the CDR3, the DNA is TGTGCCAGCAGTTTAAGGGGGCAAGGCAGGGGTACTTCACCCCTCCACTTT.

This clonotype has more than one count but fewer than ten. The chain is built from TRBV28 and TRBJ1-2; unclear D gene. Trimming left V 6 bases short and J 4 bases short, with 15 bases between. The germline V gene encodes CDR1 MDHEN and CDR2 SYDVKM. This CDR3 is 14 amino acids long. The CDR3 DNA follows: TGTGCCAGCAGGCGACGGTGGCTGGTCTATGGCTACACCTTC. Amino acid sequence: CASRRRWLVYGYTF.

The CDR3 loop reads CASSSGGRGNDEQFF. The CDR3 bases are TGCGCCAGCAGCTCGGGCGGGAGGGGGAACGATGAGCAGTTCTTC. The V call is TRBV5-1, the J call TRBJ2-1; 9 positions agree with TRBD2. J lost 8 bases, V lost 3 bases, and 9 bases had no gene match. The CDR3 sequence is 15 residues long. From germline, CDR1 is SGHRS and CDR2 YFSETQ.

This chain uses TRBV4-2 with TRBJ2-7, with 10 bases lining up with TRBD2. This CDR3 is 17 amino acids long. The V gene end was trimmed by 0 bases and the J gene end by 3 bases; junction bases not matched to a gene: 8. From germline, CDR1 is LGHNA and CDR2 YNFKEQ. CDR3 sequence reads: CASSQEGTSGARYEQYF. CDR3 in DNA: TGTGCCAGCAGCCAAGAGGGAACTAGCGGGGCGCGCTACGAGCAGTACTTC.

The CDR3 region is CASSYRWDASYNEQFF. CDR3 in DNA: TGTGCCAGCAGTTACCGTTGGGACGCATCGTACAATGAGCAGTTCTTC. The chain is built from TRBV6-5 and TRBJ2-1, with D possibly called TRBD1 or TRBD2 (5 bases each). The CDR3 is 16 residues long. Germline V gives CDR1 MNHEY, CDR2 SVGAGI. V was pared by 2 bases and J by 4 bases, with 15 bases between.

This clonotype was seen repeatedly, ten times or more. The gene calls are TRBV28 and TRBJ2-1, with 12 bases aligning to TRBD1. Germline CDR1 and CDR2: MDHEN and SYDVKM. This CDR3 comprises 16 residues. Unmatched junction bases numbered 10, after V lost 5 bases and J lost 8 bases. This CDR3 is CASSTSRDRGRDEQFF. DNA of the CDR3: TGTGCCAGCAGTACCTCTCGGGACAGGGGGCGAGATGAGCAGTTCTTC.

The chain uses TRBV20-1 and TRBJ2-1; 8 nucleotides agree with TRBD2. CDR3 length equals 13 residues. Germline V lookup: CDR1 DFQATT, CDR2 SNEGSKA (reference sequence). Trimming took 1 base from V and 13 from J; bases not matched to a gene: 9. DNA of the CDR3: TGCAGTGCTAGAGTGGGACTAGTCGGGGGTCAGTTCTTC. Translating gives CSARVGLVGGQFF.

This clonotype was seen ten or more times. This sequence joins TRBV11-2 and TRBJ2-1; 10 bases match TRBD2. The germline gives CDR1 SGHAT, CDR2 FQNNGV. CDR3 length: 17 amino acids. V was clipped by 0 bases and J by 5 bases; unmatched bases: 7. The CDR3 nucleotides are TGTGCCAGCAGCTTAGAGGTTCCGGGACTAGCGAACAATGAGCAGTTCTTC. Encoded protein: CASSLEVPGLANNEQFF.

This clonotype was seen more than once but under ten times. This rearrangement joins TRBV20-1 to TRBJ2-7; D ambiguous. Trimming shortened V by 3 bases and J by 2 bases, and 14 bases separated the two germline ends. This CDR3 has 14 amino acids. From germline, CDR1 is DFQATT and CDR2 SNEGSKA (reference sequence). This chain's CDR3 is CSASFDGTTYEQYF. The CDR3 region has the DNA TGCAGTGCTAGCTTCGACGGAACCACCTACGAGCAGTACTTC.